Each of the 24 T cell receptor beta chains below was sequenced from the same sample in a study of CD8 T cells in ankylosing spondylitis. MiXCR, run by TCRdb on the 5' RACE reads, gives a single entry per CDR3 protein. The table shows about 240,000 distinct CDR3 sequences, with over 8.5% occurring only once. The sequenced sample was blood, either unsorted or a sorted T cell fraction (not recorded which). These receptors were taken from a male donor with ankylosing spondylitis or in good health (not recorded which).

This clonotype was counted ten times or more. The chain couples TRBV20-1 to TRBJ2-7, with D possibly being TRBD1 (6 bases). Trimming left V 3 bases short and J 2 bases short, with 17 bases between. The CDR3 spans 15 residues. Germline CDR1 and CDR2: DFQATT and SNEGSKA (reference sequence). The CDR3 nucleotides read TGCAGTGCTAGTTTTATGGACAGTCAGACCTACGAGCAGTACTTC. Protein: CSASFMDSQTYEQYF.

This clonotype was detected a few times. This sequence joins TRBV29-1 and TRBJ2-7, with 9 nucleotides matching TRBD1. Germline V lookup: CDR1 SQVTM, CDR2 ANQGSEA. The V segment lost 6 bases and the J segment 5 bases; nucleotides outside the gene matches: 8. The CDR3 consists of 13 residues. The DNA for the CDR3 is TGCAGCGTCATCGGACAGGGGTTGAACGAGCAGTACTTC. Amino acid sequence: CSVIGQGLNEQYF.

The J gene is TRBJ2-1, the V gene TRBV27, with D possibly TRBD2 on 6 matching bases. The CDR3 length is 18 residues. Germline CDR1 and CDR2: MNHEY and SMNVEV (reference sequence). Deletions cut 1 base from V and 2 bases from J, with 18 bases between. CDR3 nucleotides: TGTGCCAGCAGTTTATTTGCAAGGGGAACGGGAGCCTACAATGAGCAGTTCTTC. Its translation is CASSLFARGTGAYNEQFF.

The genes are TRBV2 and TRBJ2-2; 9 bases line up with TRBD2. The V gene's germline CDR1 is SNHLY and CDR2 FYNNEI. Unmatched junction bases numbered 3, after V lost 4 bases and J lost 3 bases. The CDR3 is 15 amino acids. CDR3 DNA sequence: TGTGCCAGCAGTGGGGGGACTAGCCACACCGGGGAGCTGTTTTTT. It specifies CASSGGTSHTGELFF.

The chain recombines TRBV6-5 with TRBJ2-7; D may be TRBD2 (7 bases). Deletions cut 2 bases from V and 3 bases from J, with 11 bases between. CDR3 length: 14 residues. The germline gives CDR1 MNHEY, CDR2 SVGAGI. DNA for the CDR3: TGTGCCAGCAGTTACCGGGGGGCTGGCTACGAGCAGTACTTC. Translation gives CASSYRGAGYEQYF.

The chain carries TRBV20-1 and TRBJ2-7; TRBD1 matches at 7 bases. The CDR3 runs to 13 residues. CDR1 and CDR2 from the germline V gene are DFQATT and SNEGSKA (reference sequence). Trimming removed 7 bases from V and 9 bases from J; junction bases left unmatched: 15. The CDR3 protein is CSGSGTDRPGQYF. The CDR3 bases are TGCAGTGGTTCCGGGACAGACCGCCCCGGGCAGTACTTC.

The gene calls are TRBV24-1 and TRBJ2-3, with D maybe TRBD2 (6 bases). Germline values: CDR1 KGHDR, CDR2 SFDVKD. V was clipped by 9 bases and J by 4 bases, with 7 bases between them. The CDR3 contains 11 residues. CDR3 sequence: CATGEADTQYF. As DNA, the CDR3 is TGTGCCACCGGGGAGGCAGATACGCAGTATTTT.

In its sample, this clonotype was seen many times. The chain has TRBV5-4 and TRBJ2-1; 11 positions match TRBD2. This CDR3 has 15 residues. In germline, CDR1 is SGHNT, CDR2 YYREEE (reference sequence). V gave up 5 bases and J gave up 4 bases; unmatched junction bases: 5. The CDR3 region is CASRQLAGAYNEQFF. CDR3 bases: TGTGCCAGCAGGCAACTAGCGGGGGCTTACAATGAGCAGTTCTTC. Full variable domain (missing parts from reference TRBV5-4 and TRBJ2-1): ETGVTQSPTHLIKTRGQQVTLRCSSQSGHNTVSWYQQALGQGPQFIFQYYREEENGRGNFPPRFSGLQFPNYSSELNVNALELDDSALYLCASRQLAGAYNEQFFGPGTRLTVL.

This chain connects TRBV5-1 to TRBJ2-7; 12 positions match TRBD1. V gave up 4 bases and J gave up 6 bases; unmatched junction bases: 11. Germline V gene sequence: CDR1 SGHRS, CDR2 YFSETQ. The CDR3 totals 16 residues. Here the CDR3 DNA reads TGCGCCAGCAGCGTGCTGCCGGGACAGGGGGCAAGCGAGCAGTACTTC. Its translation: CASSVLPGQGASEQYF.

The table lists this clonotype with many counts. At one boundary the junction diverges from the germline segment, which might be a read error. Here the CDR3 DNA reads TGTGCCAGCAGTCAAGGACAGGGGAGGGCAGATACGCAGTATTTT. Translated: CASSQGQGRADTQYF. The rearrangement uses TRBV3-1 and TRBJ2-3; TRBD1 matches at 9 bases. The germline gives CDR1 LGHDT, CDR2 YNNKEL (reference sequence). The CDR3 is 15 amino acids.

This clonotype was counted many times. This chain connects TRBV20-1 to TRBJ1-1, with D perhaps matching TRBD1 (5 bases). The length of the CDR3 is 13 residues. V lost 0 bases and J 3 bases, leaving 8 bases between the germline ends. Germline lookup yields CDR1 DFQATT and CDR2 SNEGSKA (reference sequence). CDR3 region: CSARDGGDTEAFF. The CDR3 DNA reads as TGCAGTGCTAGAGATGGAGGGGACACTGAAGCTTTCTTT.

The sample holds many counts of this clonotype. The rearrangement uses TRBV15 and TRBJ2-6; the D gene is possibly TRBD1 (5 bases). Per the germline V gene, CDR1 is LNHNV and CDR2 is YYDKDF (reference sequence). V lost 1 base to trimming and J lost 0 bases, with 10 bases between them. This CDR3 contains 17 residues. DNA for the CDR3: TGTGCCACCAGCAGAGGACAGTGGAACTCTGGGGCCAACGTCCTGACTTTC. Protein: CATSRGQWNSGANVLTF.

This clonotype was observed at least ten times. The V call is TRBV5-1, the J call TRBJ1-1, with D unresolved. Trimming took off 0 bases at V and 2 bases at J, with 8 bases between the two ends. Germline assignment: CDR1 SGHRS and CDR2 YFSETQ. The CDR3 is made up of 14 amino acids. The CDR3 bases are TGCGCCAGCAGCTTGGGGGAACTCAACACTGAAGCTTTCTTT. It is translated as CASSLGELNTEAFF.

In its sample, this clonotype was seen many times. The rearrangement uses TRBV10-3 and TRBJ2-1, with a weak D call TRBD2 (6 bases). The CDR3 loop spans 13 amino acids. The ends were cut back, 3 bases at V and 8 bases at J, with 11 bases in the middle. Germline V gives CDR1 ENHRY, CDR2 SYGVKD. The CDR3 is CAISDGWGDEQFF. CDR3 in DNA: TGTGCCATCAGTGACGGGTGGGGGGATGAGCAGTTCTTC.

This clonotype was detected many times. The chain has TRBV15 and TRBJ1-1; no reliable D call. The CDR3 extends over 15 amino acids. V was clipped by 0 bases and J by 5 bases, with 13 bases between them. The germline V gene has CDR1 LNHNV and CDR2 YYDKDF (reference sequence). In DNA form, the CDR3 reads TGTGCCACCAGCAGAGATTTGGGAGTTGGGACTGAAGCTTTCTTT. Its protein is CATSRDLGVGTEAFF. Full variable domain (remainder filled in from reference TRBV15 and TRBJ1-1): DAMVIQNPRYQVTQFGKPVTLSCSQTLNHNVMYWYQQKSSQAPKLLFHYYDKDFNNEADTPDNFQSRRPNTSFCFLDIRSPGLGDTAMYLCATSRDLGVGTEAFFGQGTRLTVV.

This clonotype was seen repeatedly, ten times or more. The chain carries TRBV4-3 and TRBJ1-4; D remains ambiguous. This CDR3 comprises 16 residues. Trimming left V 3 bases short and J 8 bases short, with 19 bases between. Looked up from germline, CDR1 is LGHNA and CDR2 is YSLEER. This CDR3 is CASSHLKAAGYEKLFF. The CDR3 nucleotides read TGCGCCAGCAGCCACCTAAAGGCGGCCGGGTACGAAAAACTGTTTTTT.

The J gene is TRBJ2-5, the V gene TRBV7-2; possibly TRBD2 for D (5 bases). The V gene's germline CDR1 is SGHTA and CDR2 FQGNSA. Trimming removed 2 bases from V and 5 bases from J, with 9 bases in between. The CDR3 is 13 amino acids. This CDR3 reads CASSLPGVETQYF. The DNA for the CDR3 is TGTGCCAGCAGCTTACCCGGGGTGGAGACCCAGTACTTC.

This clonotype was found many times. The rearrangement links TRBV27 to TRBJ2-5; TRBD2 might be the D (5 bases). This CDR3 contains 13 residues. Per the germline V gene, CDR1 is MNHEY and CDR2 is SMNVEV (reference sequence). The ends were cut back, 3 bases at V and 4 bases at J, with 9 bases in the middle. DNA for the CDR3: TGTGCCAGCAGTTTTCGCGAGGGAGAGACCCAGTACTTC. Amino acid sequence: CASSFREGETQYF.

A few counts support this clonotype. The J gene is TRBJ2-5, the V gene TRBV29-1; D is possibly TRBD2 (6 bases). Trimming pared 3 bases from V and 1 base from J, leaving 6 bases between. The germline gives CDR1 SQVTM, CDR2 ANQGSEA. The CDR3 has 12 amino acids. The CDR3 reads CSVERGQETQYF. The CDR3 nucleotides read TGCAGCGTTGAGCGGGGCCAAGAGACCCAGTACTTC.

This clonotype has ten or more counts. V usage is TRBV30 and J usage is TRBJ1-1, with D unclear. Germline CDR1 reads GTSNPN; CDR2 reads SVGIG (reference sequence). V was cut by 1 base and J by 4 bases, with 7 bases left in between. CDR3 length equals 12 residues. The CDR3 coding sequence is TGTGCCTGGAGTGGGGGAGGCACTGAAGCTTTCTTT. This encodes CAWSGGGTEAFF.

This clonotype was observed at least ten times. The genes are TRBV12-3 or TRBV12-4 and TRBJ1-1, with 8 positions matching TRBD1. Trimming took 7 bases from V and 0 from J; bases not matched to a gene: 4. This CDR3 spans 14 amino acids. The CDR3: CASTRTGMNTEAFF. For the CDR3, the DNA is TGTGCCAGCACCCGGACAGGGATGAACACTGAAGCTTTCTTT.

This clonotype was seen at least ten times. V is TRBV20-1 and J is TRBJ2-1; 14 bases map to TRBD2. CDR3 length: 14 amino acids. Germline trimming cut 5 bases from V and 4 bases from J; bases unmatched to any gene: 1. CDR1 is DFQATT, CDR2 SNEGSKA, per germline (reference sequence). The CDR3 loop reads CSAGLAGGYNEQFF. The CDR3, as DNA: TGCAGTGCTGGACTAGCGGGAGGTTACAATGAGCAGTTCTTC.

This clonotype was seen repeatedly, ten times or more. V and J are TRBV11-2 and TRBJ2-7; D call uncertain. V dropped 2 bases and J dropped 5 bases, with 25 bases sitting between them. Germline CDR1 reads SGHAT; CDR2 reads FQNNGV. CDR3 size: 18 residues. DNA of the CDR3: TGTGCCAGCAGCTTATTCGCCCGCGGAGTAAGCCTAACCCACGAGCAGTACTTC. Protein sequence: CASSLFARGVSLTHEQYF.

This clonotype was observed at least ten times. This chain links TRBV12-3 or TRBV12-4 with TRBJ2-1, with 7 bases matching TRBD1. The CDR3 is 15 residues long. Losses at the gene ends were 6 bases for V and 2 bases for J; bases not matched to a gene: 7. The CDR3 DNA reads as TGTGCCAGCAGACATACAGGGGTGACCTACAATGAGCAGTTCTTC. This codes for CASRHTGVTYNEQFF.